This T cell receptor (beta chain) was obtained from a study of cytomegalovirus exposure and HLA in healthy donors. Points from the study as a whole: When a later analysis was performed, an Asian-associated ancestry cluster reportedly had fewer N-insertions than the roughly 670-donor mean.

A multiplex PCR was run with 60 Vbeta primers and 13 Jbeta primers. Sequencing used immunoSEQ multiplex PCR; TCRdb keeps in-frame clones, though not all of them. The profile covers 200,000 to 250,000 clones, with 82% appearing a single time and about 2.6% taken by the ten largest. Notes on this clone: Its specificity is not known.

In germline, CDR1 is ENHRY, CDR2 SYGVKD. V lost 10 bases, J lost 2 bases, and 7 bases stayed unmatched. This CDR3 has 14 amino acids. The sample taken for sequencing was PBMCs. The rearrangement links TRBV10-3 to TRBJ1-3, with 8 bases lining up with TRBD1. The TCR sequence derives from a woman aged 40-49 years in good health and CMV-seronegative. CDR3 in DNA: TGTGCCACTACCGACAGGGGAACTGGAAACACCATATATTTT. Its protein product is CATTDRGTGNTIYF.